Below, 2 T cell receptor beta chains from the same sample are listed, as sequenced in a study of early T cells in non-severe SARS-CoV-2 infection. One entry per CDR3 protein, called by TCRdb with MiXCR from the 5' RACE reads. This table holds approximately 41,000 distinct CDR3 sequences, about 4.5% found once. Sequencing was done on a sample of whole blood. The receptors come from an adult who was a healthcare worker with PCR-confirmed SARS-CoV-2 infection or an uninfected control (not recorded which).

This clonotype was detected many times. The genes are TRBV30 and TRBJ1-2, with D perhaps matching TRBD1 (5 bases). Germline V gene data show CDR1 as GTSNPN and CDR2 as SVGIG (reference sequence). The CDR3 runs to 13 residues. Trimming took off 0 bases at V and 4 bases at J, with 9 bases between the two ends. CDR3 residues: CAWSVGRGYGYTF. The CDR3 DNA reads TGTGCCTGGAGTGTGGGAAGGGGCTATGGCTACACCTTC. The whole variable domain, remainder taken from reference TRBV30 and TRBJ1-2, is SQTIHQWPATLVQPVGSPLSLECTVEGTSNPNLYWYRQAAGRGLQLLFYSVGIGQISSEVPQNLSASRPQDRQFILSSKKLLLSDSGFYLCAWSVGRGYGYTFGSGTRLTVV.

Details on this clonotype: The missing conserved phenylalanine or tryptophan at the end of this CDR3 makes a read error likely. V and J are TRBV3-1 and TRBJ2-5, with no clear D. V lost 1 base, J lost 5 bases, and 8 bases lay in between. Germline V gene lookup returns CDR1 LGHDT and CDR2 YNNKEL (reference sequence). CDR3 size: 13 residues. CDR3 loop: CASSQALSETQYY. CDR3 DNA: TGTGCCAGCAGCCAAGCCCTGAGCGAGACCCAGTACTAC.